This T cell receptor (beta chain) was observed in a study of blood T cells in healthy people across ages. This clonotype was recorded a few times. Its antigen is unidentified. Overall study results and limits: Because sorting was not performed, PBMCs prevented conclusive naive versus antigen-experienced comparison. Among long-lived donors, naive CD4+ cells were more numerous and diversity higher than in aged donors.

A J-beta primer mix and a sample-barcoded 5' primer were used in a second PCR of about 7 to 12 cycles. All samples gave at least 2.5 million CDR3-containing paired-end reads. TCRdb fed the 5' RACE reads into MiXCR, producing one record per CDR3 protein. The sample lists under 950,000 distinct CDR3 sequences, over 20% seen once, with 22% in the top ten. J was trimmed by 7 bases and V by 0 bases; bases with no gene match: 10. The CDR3 runs 17 residues. Germline V lookup: CDR1 DFQATT, CDR2 SNEGSKA (reference sequence). The TCR was taken from a man aged 65 to 85 in good health. Sequenced input: blood. This chain uses TRBV20-1 with TRBJ2-1; 12 bases are a match to TRBD2. The CDR3 DNA follows: TGCAGTGCTAGAGATCGCCTGACTAGCGGGAGTTTGAATGAGCAGTTCTTC. Translating gives CSARDRLTSGSLNEQFF.